A single sample is the source of the 12 T cell receptor beta chains below, sequenced in a study of vaccination and CD4 T cells after COVID-19. The Oncomine TCR Beta short-read assay was applied to DNA of cultured CD4+ T cells. TCRdb recomputed calls from the PCR reads with MiXCR, one row per CDR3 protein. The sample shows 15,000 to 20,000 distinct CDR3 sequences, 45% to 65% of them seen only once. Regarding treatment: approximately 11-day PBMC culture with coronavirus spike peptide pools or control peptides (ViraFEST assay). What these receptors recognize is not known. The source was cultured CD4+ T cells from blood, collected after SARS-CoV-2 vaccination. Source of these receptors: a human donor with COVID-19.

The chain employs TRBV27 and TRBJ1-6; no firm D call. The germline gives CDR1 MNHEY, CDR2 SMNVEV (reference sequence). V gave up 6 bases and J gave up 5 bases, with 11 bases separating them. This CDR3 comprises 14 residues. CDR3 sequence: CASSWAGDNSPLHF. CDR3 nucleotides: TGTGCCAGCAGCTGGGCTGGGGATAATTCACCCCTCCACTTT.

In this sample, this clonotype turned up a few times. The gene calls are TRBV6-5 and TRBJ1-1; D is unclear. CDR1 and CDR2 from the germline V gene are MNHEY and SVGAGI. This CDR3 comprises 16 residues. V gave up 0 bases and J gave up 5 bases, with 16 bases separating them. CDR3: CASSYSMVAGGTEAFF. The CDR3 DNA reads as TGTGCCAGCAGTTACTCGATGGTGGCAGGAGGGACTGAAGCTTTCTTT.

This chain joins TRBV5-1 and TRBJ1-5; D remains ambiguous. CDR1 is SGHRS, CDR2 YFSETQ, per germline. The CDR3 contains 15 residues. Trimming took off 0 bases at V and 3 bases at J, with 10 bases between the two ends. CDR3 protein: CASSLVPTNNQPQHF. For the CDR3, the DNA is TGCGCCAGCAGCTTGGTCCCGACGAACAATCAGCCCCAGCATTTT.

This chain links TRBV2 with TRBJ1-5, with D possibly matching TRBD1 (6 bases). Germline V gives CDR1 SNHLY, CDR2 FYNNEI. V lost 7 bases to trimming and J lost 0 bases, with 16 bases between them. The CDR3 sequence is 16 residues long. The CDR3 nucleotides are TGTGCCAGCACCACAGGGAGCGGATTTAGCAATCAGCCCCAGCATTTT. Translation: CASTTGSGFSNQPQHF.

This clonotype was counted a few times. The chain carries TRBV20-1 and TRBJ1-1; D possibly corresponds to TRBD1 (5 bases). Trimming shortened V by 0 bases and J by 2 bases, and 13 bases separated the two germline ends. This CDR3 region has 15 residues. Looked up from germline, CDR1 is DFQATT and CDR2 is SNEGSKA (reference sequence). The CDR3 sequence is CSAREEGALNTEAFF. In DNA, the CDR3 is TGCAGTGCTAGAGAAGAAGGGGCGCTTAACACTGAAGCTTTCTTT.

The chain couples TRBV6-1 to TRBJ2-5; 10 bases are shared with TRBD2. Germline values: CDR1 MNHNS, CDR2 SASEGT. J gave up 5 bases and V 5 bases, and 5 bases lay outside the gene matches. This CDR3 contains 14 residues. The CDR3 DNA follows: TGTGCCAGCAGTCAGCGGGGGGGCCCCGAGACCCAGTACTTC. Amino acids: CASSQRGGPETQYF.

The rearrangement links TRBV28 to TRBJ1-6; D gene ambiguous. The CDR3 sequence is 17 residues long. Germline V gene lookup returns CDR1 MDHEN and CDR2 SYDVKM. Trimming removed 5 bases from V and 0 bases from J, with 14 bases in between. The CDR3 coding sequence is TGTGCCAGCAGTCTGGCACGCACTAGCTCCTATAATTCACCCCTCCACTTT. It is translated as CASSLARTSSYNSPLHF.

This clonotype was picked up a small number of times. The CDR3 here is CATSDVRTSGDTDTQYF. CDR3 in DNA: TGTGCCACCAGTGATGTTCGGACTAGCGGGGACACAGATACGCAGTATTTT. V gene TRBV24-1 combines with J gene TRBJ2-3, with TRBD2 identical over 12 bases. The CDR3 covers 17 residues. J was trimmed by 2 bases and V by 3 bases; bases with no gene match: 5. Per germline, CDR1 KGHDR and CDR2 SFDVKD.

The rearrangement links TRBV19 to TRBJ1-2; 8 positions agree with TRBD1. The V gene's germline CDR1 is LNHDA and CDR2 SQIVND (reference sequence). The junction had 5 bases not matched to a gene; V was cut back by 1 base and J by 4 bases. The CDR3 spans 15 residues. CDR3 sequence (DNA): TGTGCCAGTAGTATAGCCGGAACAGGGGGCTATGGCTACACCTTC. It encodes CASSIAGTGGYGYTF.

This rearrangement joins TRBV5-4 to TRBJ1-6; no firm D call. The CDR3 consists of 15 residues. Trimming shortened V by 0 bases and J by 6 bases, and 10 bases separated the two germline ends. Germline values: CDR1 SGHNT, CDR2 YYREEE (reference sequence). CDR3 protein: CASSLERQPNSPLHF. The CDR3 region has the DNA TGTGCCAGCAGCTTGGAGAGGCAGCCTAATTCACCCCTCCACTTT.

This chain uses TRBV7-9 with TRBJ2-2; no definite D call. V was cut by 3 bases and J by 3 bases, with 2 bases left in between. Germline CDR1 reads SEHNR; CDR2 reads FQNEAQ (reference sequence). This CDR3 spans 12 amino acids. The CDR3 region has the DNA TGTGCCAGCAGCTTTCACACCGGGGAGCTGTTTTTT. Translation gives CASSFHTGELFF.

The V and J genes are TRBV6-2 or TRBV6-3 and TRBJ1-5; no definite D call. The germline CDR1 and CDR2 sequences are MNHEY and SVGEGT. CDR3 length: 15 residues. V was pared by 0 bases and J by 4 bases, with 10 bases between. The CDR3 nucleotides read TGTGCCAGCAGTTACTCTGCGGCAGCAAATCAGCCCCAGCATTTT. Residues: CASSYSAAANQPQHF.